This entry lists 26 T cell receptor beta chains sequenced from one sample in a study of beta chain features in type 1 diabetes. The isolated RNA, all of it, was reverse transcribed, so expressed TCRB transcripts were what got sequenced. Measured with immunoSEQ multiplex PCR; TCRdb has only the in-frame clones, and not every one. Among 680,000 or so clones listed, 15% to 19% were seen once. Sequencing was performed on naive CD4+ T cells from blood. The origin of the receptors is a young man in good health.

In its sample, this clone was seen a few times. The rearrangement links TRBV11-2 to TRBJ2-1, with D possibly TRBD1 on 5 matching bases. Trimming shortened V by 5 bases and J by 8 bases, and 16 bases separated the two germline ends. The germline CDR1 and CDR2 sequences are SGHAT and FQNNGV. The CDR3 sequence is 14 residues long. This CDR3 is CASSALQGWYEQFF. The CDR3 bases are TGTGCCAGCAGCGCACTCCAGGGTTGGTATGAGCAGTTCTTC.

V and J are TRBV7-3 and TRBJ2-5; D is possibly TRBD2 (6 bases). The germline V and J ends were trimmed by 5 bases and 5 bases, with 12 bases remaining between them. The germline V gene has CDR1 SGHTA and CDR2 FQGTGA. The CDR3 is 13 residues long. The CDR3 here is CASSPRGAETQYF. CDR3 nucleotides: TGTGCCAGCAGCCCGCGGGGAGCGGAGACCCAGTACTTC.

This clone came up a few times. The chain carries TRBV5-6 and TRBJ1-1; 8 bases match TRBD1. V shed 4 bases, J shed 4 bases, and the junction held 6 bases outside the gene matches. The CDR3 runs to 14 residues. Per the germline V gene, CDR1 is SGHDT and CDR2 is YYEEEE. The CDR3 here is CASSLGQGRTEAFF. As DNA, the CDR3 is TGTGCCAGCAGCCTAGGACAGGGCCGCACTGAAGCTTTCTTT.

The chain is built from TRBV5-6 and TRBJ1-1, with D possibly being TRBD1 (5 bases). Germline values: CDR1 SGHDT, CDR2 YYEEEE. The V end was cut by 4 bases, the J end by 1 base, with 14 bases between. CDR3 length equals 15 residues. The CDR3 nucleotides read TGTGCCAGCAGCCGAACCGGGACGGGGAACACTGAAGCTTTCTTT. Translated: CASSRTGTGNTEAFF.

The chain links TRBV4-3 to TRBJ2-4; 12 bases agree with TRBD2. With 0 bases clipped from V and 6 bases from J, the junction kept 15 bases outside the gene matches. The CDR3 is made up of 20 amino acids. Germline V gene lookup returns CDR1 LGHNA and CDR2 YSLEER. This chain's CDR3 is CASSQEASGRAGFLGNIQYF. CDR3 DNA sequence: TGCGCCAGCAGCCAAGAGGCTAGCGGGAGGGCCGGGTTCCTCGGAAACATTCAGTACTTC.

J is TRBJ1-3 and V is TRBV18; D is perhaps TRBD1 (6 bases). Trimming took off 1 base at V and 4 bases at J, with 11 bases between the two ends. The CDR3 is 15 amino acids. The germline V gene encodes CDR1 KGHSH and CDR2 LQKENI. CDR3 in DNA: TGTGCCAGCTCACCACTCAGGGGTGAAGGAAACACCATATATTTT. Amino acids: CASSPLRGEGNTIYF.

The chain carries TRBV27 and TRBJ2-7; no clear D gene. V lost 6 bases and J lost 3, with 12 bases in between. The CDR3 runs to 13 residues. Germline values: CDR1 MNHEY, CDR2 SMNVEV (reference sequence). The DNA of the CDR3 is TGTGCCAGCAGCTACAAATGGGACTACGAGCAGTACTTC. This encodes CASSYKWDYEQYF.

In this sample, this clone turned up a few times. The genes are TRBV5-4 and TRBJ2-1, with D tentatively TRBD1 (5 bases). Germline V gives CDR1 SGHNT, CDR2 YYREEE (reference sequence). Trimming left V 0 bases short and J 4 bases short, with 11 bases between. This CDR3 region has 15 residues. As DNA, the CDR3 is TGTGCCAGCAGCTTGGGGACATCCACTTACAATGAGCAGTTCTTC. Protein: CASSLGTSTYNEQFF.

V usage is TRBV7-2 and J usage is TRBJ2-7; no firm D call. Germline CDR1 and CDR2: SGHTA and FQGNSA. V lost 1 base, J lost 3 bases, and 13 bases lay in between. This CDR3 spans 15 amino acids. The CDR3 bases are TGTGCCAGCAGCTTAGATGGAAGCTCCCTCTACGAGCAGTACTTC. It codes for CASSLDGSSLYEQYF.

CDR3 residues: CASSPNRLQTDTQYF. In nucleotides, the CDR3 is TGTGCCAGCTCACCAAACAGGCTTCAGACAGATACGCAGTATTTT. V and J are TRBV18 and TRBJ2-3, with a weak D call TRBD1 (5 bases). CDR3 length equals 15 residues. V lost 2 bases and J 3 bases, leaving 12 bases between the germline ends. Germline V gene data show CDR1 as KGHSH and CDR2 as LQKENI. Filled out from reference TRBV18 and TRBJ2-3, the complete variable domain reads NAGVMQNPRHLVRRRGQEARLRCSPMKGHSHVYWYRQLPEEGLKFMVYLQKENIIDESGMPKERFSAEFPKEGPSILRIQQVVRGDSAAYFCASSPNRLQTDTQYFGPGTRLTVL.

The chain is built from TRBV7-9 and TRBJ1-6; D is uncertain. Germline loops: CDR1 SEHNR, CDR2 FQNEAQ (reference sequence). The CDR3 runs 12 residues. Trimming stripped 5 bases from V and 9 bases from J, with 8 bases between. The CDR3 loop reads CASSQPTSPLHF. The CDR3 bases are TGTGCCAGCAGCCAACCAACTTCACCCCTCCACTTT.

This clone showed up just a few times. This chain joins TRBV4-1 and TRBJ1-5; 7 bases line up with TRBD1. Germline CDR1 MGHRA, CDR2 YSYEKL. This CDR3 comprises 17 residues. V dropped 2 bases and J dropped 1; count of bases not matched to a gene: 8. Here the CDR3 reads CASSQIRQGLSNQPQHF. For the CDR3, the DNA is TGCGCCAGCAGCCAAATACGACAGGGCTTGAGCAATCAGCCCCAGCATTTT.

This clone was found a few times. The chain combines TRBV13 with TRBJ2-7; TRBD1 agrees at 7 bases. The CDR3 covers 14 residues. CDR1 PRHDT and CDR2 FYEKMQ come from the germline V gene (reference sequence). Trimming removed 4 bases from V and 2 bases from J; junction bases left unmatched: 5. The chain's CDR3 is CASSSRQGPYEQYF. In DNA, the CDR3 is TGTGCCAGCAGCTCGCGACAGGGACCCTACGAGCAGTACTTC.

This clone has only a few counts. CDR3 nucleotides: TGTGCCTTGCCCCCGGGACAAACCTACGAGCAGTACTTC. Amino acid sequence: CALPPGQTYEQYF. The rearrangement uses TRBV30 and TRBJ2-5; D is perhaps TRBD1 (6 bases). The J call could be wrong; TRBJ2-7 is a better fit for the DNA end. CDR1 is GTSNPN and CDR2 is SVGIG in the germline V gene (reference sequence). This CDR3 is 13 amino acids long.

This chain joins TRBV6-5 and TRBJ1-1, with D possibly being TRBD1 (6 bases). CDR1 and CDR2 (germline): MNHEY, SVGAGI. This CDR3 is 15 amino acids long. V dropped 7 bases and J dropped 11 bases, with 26 bases sitting between them. The CDR3 DNA reads TGTGCCAGCATTCTCTCGCTACCCCGGGGGGCGCAGGCTTTCTTT. Residues: CASILSLPRGAQAFF.

This clone was seen more than once but under ten times. The V and J genes are TRBV7-6 and TRBJ2-2; D is uncertain. V lost 4 bases and J lost 7, with 10 bases in between. CDR1 is SGHVS, CDR2 FNYEAQ, per germline. The CDR3 spans 13 residues. CDR3 amino acids: CASSSPKGGELFF. As DNA, the CDR3 is TGTGCCAGCAGCTCACCCAAGGGCGGGGAGCTGTTTTTT.

V usage is TRBV27 and J usage is TRBJ1-2, with D maybe TRBD1 (5 bases). Trimming left V 2 bases short and J 7 bases short, with 23 bases between. This CDR3 has 17 residues. Looked up from germline, CDR1 is MNHEY and CDR2 is SMNVEV (reference sequence). CDR3 in DNA: TGTGCCAGCAGTTTACGGGAACTAAAAGGGGCGCGAGGTGGCTACACCTTC. This codes for CASSLRELKGARGGYTF.

The V call is TRBV4-1, the J call TRBJ1-6; D ambiguous. The V and J ends lost 1 base and 9 bases respectively, with 10 bases between them. The CDR3 is made up of 14 amino acids. Germline V gene data show CDR1 as MGHRA and CDR2 as YSYEKL. Written as DNA, the CDR3 is TGCGCCAGCAGCCAAGGGCTAGAGGGTTCACCCCTCCACTTT. Its translation is CASSQGLEGSPLHF.

The J gene is TRBJ2-7, the V gene TRBV14, with 12 bases that match TRBD2. This CDR3 contains 17 residues. CDR1 is SGHDN and CDR2 is FVKESK in the germline V gene. J was trimmed by 6 bases and V by 1 base; bases with no gene match: 10. In DNA, the CDR3 is TGTGCCAGCAGCCAAGGAGGGAGACTAGCGGGAGCTGTCGAGCAGTACTTC. It yields the protein CASSQGGRLAGAVEQYF.

The V gene is TRBV9, the J gene TRBJ1-2, with TRBD1 identical over 7 bases. This CDR3 spans 13 amino acids. The V segment lost 6 bases and the J segment 8 bases; nucleotides outside the gene matches: 10. Germline CDR1 and CDR2: SGDLS and YYNGEE. CDR3 nucleotide sequence: TGTGCCAGCAACAATAGGGGGCCCAGCGGCTACACCTTC. Translation gives CASNNRGPSGYTF. The full variable domain, completed using reference TRBV9 and TRBJ1-2, is DSGVTQTPKHLITATGQRVTLRCSPRSGDLSVYWYQQSLDQGLQFLIQYYNGEERAKGNILERFSAQQFPDLHSELNLSSLELGDSALYFCASNNRGPSGYTFGSGTRLTVV.

This clone appeared a few times. This rearrangement joins TRBV28 to TRBJ2-1; the match to TRBD1 covers 9 bases. CDR3 length: 18 residues. The germline V gene encodes CDR1 MDHEN and CDR2 SYDVKM. The junction had 10 bases not matched to a gene; V was cut back by 3 bases and J by 1 base. CDR3 coding DNA: TGTGCCAGCAGTTTGACCACAGGGGGCGCGCGGTCCTACAATGAGCAGTTCTTC. Its protein is CASSLTTGGARSYNEQFF.

This chain joins TRBV6-5 and TRBJ2-7; 9 bases line up with TRBD1. CDR3 length: 14 amino acids. V gave up 2 bases and J gave up 4 bases; unmatched junction bases: 3. Germline V gene sequence: CDR1 MNHEY, CDR2 SVGAGI. The CDR3 protein is CASSYRDRAYEQYF. The CDR3 DNA sequence: TGTGCCAGCAGTTACCGGGACAGGGCATACGAGCAGTACTTC.

Written as DNA, the CDR3 is TGTGCCAGCAGTTACACATGGACAGGGAGGTCTGAAAAACTGTTTTTT. It specifies CASSYTWTGRSEKLFF. The chain recombines TRBV6-5 with TRBJ1-4; the match to TRBD1 covers 8 bases. The CDR3 sequence is 16 residues long. Germline assignment: CDR1 MNHEY and CDR2 SVGAGI. Trimming removed 2 bases from V and 7 bases from J; junction bases left unmatched: 9.

The chain links TRBV15 to TRBJ2-1, with D perhaps TRBD1 or TRBD2 (5 bases each). Germline values: CDR1 LNHNV, CDR2 YYDKDF (reference sequence). V was clipped by 0 bases and J by 8 bases, with 17 bases between them. This CDR3 contains 16 residues. The CDR3 is CATSRDYRGQTDEQFF. The CDR3 DNA reads as TGTGCCACCAGCAGAGATTATCGGGGCCAAACTGATGAGCAGTTCTTC.

The chain is built from TRBV7-6 and TRBJ2-6, with a possible D match to TRBD1 (6 bases). Germline CDR1 SGHVS, CDR2 FNYEAQ. This CDR3 contains 15 residues. The V end was cut by 5 bases, the J end by 4 bases, with 12 bases between. The CDR3 coding sequence is TGTGCCAGCAGCACCAACAGGGCCGGGGCCAACGTCCTGACTTTC. Protein product: CASSTNRAGANVLTF.

This chain connects TRBV7-9 to TRBJ1-1, with no clear D. This CDR3 has 16 residues. V dropped 5 bases and J dropped 1 base, with 17 bases sitting between them. Germline V lookup: CDR1 SEHNR, CDR2 FQNEAQ (reference sequence). CDR3 sequence reads: CASSPSSAGGNTEAFF. The CDR3 nucleotides are TGTGCCAGCAGCCCATCCTCCGCAGGAGGGAACACTGAAGCTTTCTTT.